This is a list of T cell receptor beta chains from one sample in a study of human T cells and chemical hapten exposure. In TCRdb, the 5' RACE reads were re-called with MiXCR into one record per CDR3 protein. Among over 95,000 distinct CDR3 sequences listed, roughly 19% were seen once. Receptors originate from a human donor in good health. CDR3s include the opening cysteine and the closing phenylalanine or tryptophan. D genes are given only for firm matches. Clone size, where shown, is once, few, many, or a class for clones that have expanded.

J gene | D gene | clone size | V gene | CDR3 DNA | CDR3 protein
TRBJ2-3 | . | . | TRBV24-1 | TGTGCCACCAGTGATCTCAGAACAGGGGAGGGCACAGATACGCAGTATTTT | CATSDLRTGEGTDTQYF
TRBJ2-7 | . | few | TRBV10-3 | TGTGCCATCAGCGACAGCTCCTACGAGCAGTACTTC | CAISDSSYEQYF
TRBJ2-1 | . | . | TRBV11-2 | TGTGCCAGCAGCTTTGTCGGCAATGAGCAGTTCTTC | CASSFVGNEQFF
TRBJ2-7 | TRBD2 | few | TRBV9 | TGTGCCAGCAGCGGTAGCGGGAGGGCGGGCGAGCAGTACTTC | CASSGSGRAGEQYF
TRBJ2-3 | TRBD2 | few | TRBV10-3 | TGTGCCATCCGCCGGGCTAGCGGAGAGACGCAGTATTTT | CAIRRASGETQYF
TRBJ1-6 | . | few | TRBV20-1 | TGCAGTGCTGGCCGGGACGAGGATTCACCCCTCCACTTT | CSAGRDEDSPLHF
TRBJ2-1 | . | few | TRBV29-1 | TGCAGCGTTGAAGCCGACACCGCCTACAATGAGCAGTTCTTC | CSVEADTAYNEQFF
TRBJ2-7 | . | . | TRBV20-1 | TGCAGTGCCAGACCCTCTTTGAGCTCCTACGAGCAGTACTTC | CSARPSLSSYEQYF
TRBJ2-5 | . | . | TRBV9 | TGTGCCAGCAGCGTTCGAGGGGAGGAAGAGACCCAGTACTTC | CASSVRGEEETQYF
TRBJ1-2 | . | . | TRBV29-1 | TGCAGCGTTGAAAGCCAGGGAGTGGCAGGCTACACCTTC | CSVESQGVAGYTF
TRBJ1-1 | . | . | TRBV5-1 | TGCGCCAGCAGCAGAGGGCGGGGTGAGACTGAAGCTTTCTTT | CASSRGRGETEAFF
TRBJ2-7 | TRBD2 | . | TRBV6-1 | TGTGCCAGCATAGAAGGACTAGCGGGAGACGTGTACTTC | CASIEGLAGDVYF
TRBJ2-5 | . | . | TRBV7-9 | TGTGCCAGCAGCGCAGACACGGTTCAAGAGACCCAGTACTTC | CASSADTVQETQYF
TRBJ2-7 | . | . | TRBV9 | TGTGCCAGCAGCGAGGGTACACTAGACGAGCAGTACTTC | CASSEGTLDEQYF
TRBJ1-2 | . | . | TRBV4-1 | TGCGCCAGCAGCCAAGATGCAGGGAACCGTAACTATGGCTACACCTTC | CASSQDAGNRNYGYTF
TRBJ2-7 | . | . | TRBV5-1 | TGCGCCAGCAGCCCGCGGCCCTCGATTACCTACGAGCAGTACTTC | CASSPRPSITYEQYF
TRBJ1-1 | . | . | TRBV5-1 | TGCGCCAGCAGCTCCTCCGGGCTCCGTCGAGAAGCTTTCTTT | CASSSSGLRREAFF
TRBJ2-3 | . | few | TRBV28 | TGTGCCAGCAGTTTATATCTTGGGAGCGGGCCGCCAGGAAATACGCAGTATTTT | CASSLYLGSGPPGNTQYF
TRBJ2-3 | . | . | TRBV28 | TGTGCCAGCAGTTTCTCCCCGGGCGCGAAAGACCCCACAGATACGCAGTATTTT | CASSFSPGAKDPTDTQYF
TRBJ1-2 | . | . | TRBV3-1 | TGTGCCAGCAGCCAAGGTCAGTGGGATGGCTACACCTTC | CASSQGQWDGYTF
TRBJ1-3 | . | few | TRBV30 | TGTGCCTGGAGTCAAAACAGCCTCTCTGGAAACACCATATATTTT | CAWSQNSLSGNTIYF
TRBJ2-1 | TRBD2 | . | TRBV29-1 | TGCAGTGCTCACCCGGAGGGAGGGACCTTATCGGACAATGAGCAGTTCTTC | CSAHPEGGTLSDNEQFF
TRBJ2-7 | TRBD1 | . | TRBV24-1 | TGTGCCACCAGTGATCCTCGACAGGGGTTATACGAGCAGTACTTC | CATSDPRQGLYEQYF
TRBJ2-7 | TRBD1 | few | TRBV15 | TGTGCCACCAGCAGAGAGCAGGGGGCCTCCTACGAGCAGTACTTC | CATSREQGASYEQYF
TRBJ1-5 | . | . | TRBV20-1 | TGCAGTGCTAGAGATCGCGGAGGCCTGGGCAATCAGCCCCAGCATTTT | CSARDRGGLGNQPQHF
TRBJ2-6 | . | . | TRBV19 | TGTGCCAGTAGTATTCCATCCTCGGGCCTTACTGGGGCCAACGTCCTGACTTTC | CASSIPSSGLTGANVLTF
TRBJ1-6 | . | few | TRBV20-1 | TGCAGTGCTGCGGGGCATCCCCTCCACTTT | CSAAGHPLHF
TRBJ1-4 | . | . | TRBV7-9 | TGTGCCAGCAGCTATATAGGAAAACTGTTTTTT | CASSYIGKLFF
TRBJ2-3 | TRBD2 | . | TRBV6-1 | TGTGCCAGCAGGATCTCTAGCGGGAGGATGATCGATACGCAGTATTTT | CASRISSGRMIDTQYF
TRBJ2-7 | . | few | TRBV15 | TGTGCCACCGCCGGACAAAGCTCCTACGAGCAGTACTTC | CATAGQSSYEQYF
TRBJ1-4 | TRBD1 | few | TRBV3-1 | TGTGCCAGCAGCCAAGAGGGGACAGGGCAGAATGAAAAACTGTTTTTT | CASSQEGTGQNEKLFF
TRBJ2-1 | . | . | TRBV10-3 | TGTGCCATCAGTGAGGCGGGGACCGCTCGGCGCAACAATGAGCAGTTCTTC | CAISEAGTARRNNEQFF
TRBJ2-6 | TRBD2 | few | TRBV28 | TGTGCCAGCAGTCCCTCGTGGCTAGCGGCTCTTTCTGGGGCCAACGTCCTGACTTTC | CASSPSWLAALSGANVLTF
TRBJ2-2 | . | few | TRBV28 | TGTGCCAGCAGAGGGGTCGGACCCGCCGGGGAGCTGTTTTTT | CASRGVGPAGELFF
TRBJ2-1 | . | . | TRBV9 | TGTGCCAGCAGCGTAGCTACGGACAGCTATGAGCAGTTCTTC | CASSVATDSYEQFF
TRBJ1-1 | . | . | TRBV6-5 | TGTGCCAGCGGGTGGGGGGTCCCTGAAGCTTTCTTT | CASGWGVPEAFF
TRBJ2-7 | TRBD2 | . | TRBV5-1 | TGCGCCAGCAGGCCGGCCGGGACTAGCGCGTTCGAGCAGTACTTC | CASRPAGTSAFEQYF
TRBJ2-2 | . | once | TRBV23-1 | TGCGCCAGCCCCGGGGAGCTGTTTTTT | CASPGELFF
TRBJ2-7 | . | . | TRBV30 | TGTGCCTGGAGCGTCAGGGAGAGGGAGCAGTACTTC | CAWSVREREQYF
TRBJ1-5 | TRBD1 | . | TRBV7-8 | TGTGCCAGCAGCTGGATCACCGGGACAGCGGGGAGGGTCAATCAGCCCCAGCATTTT | CASSWITGTAGRVNQPQHF
TRBJ1-3 | TRBD1 | . | TRBV28 | TGTGCCAGCAAATCACGGACAGGGAGTATCCTTGGAAACACCATATATTTT | CASKSRTGSILGNTIYF
TRBJ2-7 | . | many | TRBV6-6 | TGTGCCAGCAGTTTGATGGGGGGCTACGAGCAGTACTTC | CASSLMGGYEQYF
TRBJ2-4 | . | few | TRBV14 | TGTGCCAGCAGCCAAGAAACCCTACGACGGGGAGGCCTTCAGTACTTC | CASSQETLRRGGLQYF
TRBJ1-2 | . | . | TRBV12-3/TRBV12-4 | TGTGCCAGCACCCTAGTCTTATTGGCCGGCGGGTATGGCTACACCTTC | CASTLVLLAGGYGYTF